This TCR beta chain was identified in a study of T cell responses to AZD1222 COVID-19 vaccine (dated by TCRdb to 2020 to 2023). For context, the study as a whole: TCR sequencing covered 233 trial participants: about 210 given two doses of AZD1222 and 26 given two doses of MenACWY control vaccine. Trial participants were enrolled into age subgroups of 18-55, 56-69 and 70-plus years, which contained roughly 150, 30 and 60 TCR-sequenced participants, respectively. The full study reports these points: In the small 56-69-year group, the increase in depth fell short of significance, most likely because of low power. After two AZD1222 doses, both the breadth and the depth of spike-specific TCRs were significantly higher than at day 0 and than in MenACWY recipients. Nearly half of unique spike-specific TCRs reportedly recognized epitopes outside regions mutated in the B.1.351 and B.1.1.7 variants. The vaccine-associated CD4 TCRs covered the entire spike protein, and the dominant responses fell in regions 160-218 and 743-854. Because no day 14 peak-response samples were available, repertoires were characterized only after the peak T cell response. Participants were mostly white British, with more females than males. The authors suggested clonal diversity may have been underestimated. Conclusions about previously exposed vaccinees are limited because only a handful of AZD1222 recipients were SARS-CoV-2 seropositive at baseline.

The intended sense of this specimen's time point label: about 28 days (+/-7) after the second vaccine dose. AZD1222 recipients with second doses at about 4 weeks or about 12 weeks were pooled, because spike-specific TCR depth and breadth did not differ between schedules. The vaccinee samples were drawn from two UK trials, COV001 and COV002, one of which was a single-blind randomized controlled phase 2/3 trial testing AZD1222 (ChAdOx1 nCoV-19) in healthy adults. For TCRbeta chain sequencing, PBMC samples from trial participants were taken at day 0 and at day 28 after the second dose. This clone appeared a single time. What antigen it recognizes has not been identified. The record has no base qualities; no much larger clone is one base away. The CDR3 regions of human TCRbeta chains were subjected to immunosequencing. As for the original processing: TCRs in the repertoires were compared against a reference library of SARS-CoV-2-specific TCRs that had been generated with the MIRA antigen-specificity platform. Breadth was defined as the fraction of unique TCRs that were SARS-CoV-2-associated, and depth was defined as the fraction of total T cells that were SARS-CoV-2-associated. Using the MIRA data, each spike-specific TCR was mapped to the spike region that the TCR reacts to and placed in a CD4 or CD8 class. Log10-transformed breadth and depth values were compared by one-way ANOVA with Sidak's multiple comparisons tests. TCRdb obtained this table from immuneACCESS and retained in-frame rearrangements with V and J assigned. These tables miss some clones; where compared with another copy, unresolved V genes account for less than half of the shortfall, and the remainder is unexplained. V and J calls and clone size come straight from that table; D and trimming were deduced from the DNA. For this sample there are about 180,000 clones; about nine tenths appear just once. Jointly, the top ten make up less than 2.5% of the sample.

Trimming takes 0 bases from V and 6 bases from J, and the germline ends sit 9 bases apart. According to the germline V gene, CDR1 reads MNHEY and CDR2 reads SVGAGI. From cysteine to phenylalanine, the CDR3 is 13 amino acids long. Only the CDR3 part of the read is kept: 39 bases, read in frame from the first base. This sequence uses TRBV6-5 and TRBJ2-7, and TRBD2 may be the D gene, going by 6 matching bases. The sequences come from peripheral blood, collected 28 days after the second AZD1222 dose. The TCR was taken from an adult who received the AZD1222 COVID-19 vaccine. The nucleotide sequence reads TGTGCCAGCAGTTACTCAGGAGGGGCCGAGCAGTACTTC. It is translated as CASSYSGGAEQYF.